What follows are 10 T cell receptor beta chains derived from one specimen sequenced in a study of T cell changes during pregnancy in multiple sclerosis. Sequenced by immunoSEQ multiplex PCR; TCRdb stores in-frame clones only, minus some. This table has over 55,000 clones, more than 75% appearing once. Sequenced sample: peripheral blood from another person, used as feeder cells. Every receptor here comes from a human donor whose cells served as feeder cells for cultures in a pregnancy study.

The chain is built from TRBV7-6 and TRBJ2-1, with D tentatively TRBD1 (5 bases). The germline gives CDR1 SGHVS, CDR2 FNYEAQ. The CDR3 runs 16 residues. Trimming took 5 bases from V and 4 from J, leaving 18 bases between them. CDR3 DNA sequence: TGTGCCAGCAGCCTAAACCCGCCCGACAGTTACAATGAGCAGTTCTTC. This encodes CASSLNPPDSYNEQFF.

The chain couples TRBV28 to TRBJ2-2; tentative D call: TRBD2 (5 bases). The CDR3 has 15 amino acids. With 8 bases removed from V and 6 bases from J, the gap between germline ends came to 19 bases. CDR1 and CDR2 from the germline V gene are MDHEN and SYDVKM. Written as DNA, the CDR3 is TGTGCCAGCTGTCCCTTCGGGGTAAAAGCCGGGGAGCTGTTTTTT. Amino acid sequence: CASCPFGVKAGELFF.

The rearrangement links TRBV25-1 to TRBJ2-3; D is perhaps TRBD2 (5 bases). The CDR3 totals 14 residues. V was trimmed by 10 bases and J by 4 bases, leaving 18 bases between them. The germline CDR1 and CDR2 sequences are MGHDK and SYGVNS. The CDR3 protein is CATEASGRADTQYF. CDR3 coding DNA: TGTGCCACCGAAGCCTCGGGAAGGGCAGATACGCAGTATTTT.

The genes are TRBV7-3 and TRBJ2-3; D not certain. The CDR3 is 15 residues long. CDR1 and CDR2 from the germline V gene are SGHTA and FQGTGA. Trimming pared 1 base from V and 6 bases from J, leaving 14 bases between. This CDR3 is CASSLRTSGSDTQYF. The CDR3 nucleotides read TGTGCCAGCAGCTTAAGAACCTCCGGGTCGGATACGCAGTATTTT.

V gene TRBV6-6 combines with J gene TRBJ1-5, with 11 positions matching TRBD1. The V gene's germline CDR1 is MNHNY and CDR2 SVGAGI (reference sequence). The CDR3 runs to 16 residues. V gave up 2 bases and J gave up 5 bases; unmatched junction bases: 5. CDR3: CASSYRTGGGDQPQHF. The CDR3 coding sequence is TGTGCCAGCAGTTACCGGACAGGGGGCGGGGATCAGCCCCAGCATTTT.

The rearrangement uses TRBV6-6 and TRBJ1-5; the match to TRBD1 covers 10 bases. The CDR3 is 15 residues long. Germline values: CDR1 MNHNY, CDR2 SVGAGI (reference sequence). Trimming took 4 bases from V and 6 from J; bases not matched to a gene: 6. CDR3 amino acids: CASSSGTGVVQPQHF. The CDR3 DNA reads as TGTGCCAGCAGTTCCGGGACAGGGGTGGTTCAGCCCCAGCATTTT.

In its sample, this clone was seen once. This sequence joins TRBV19 and TRBJ1-4; D gene unclear. The CDR3 runs to 14 residues. Germline CDR1 reads LNHDA; CDR2 reads SQIVND (reference sequence). V lost 7 bases to trimming and J lost 0 bases, with 9 bases between them. CDR3 DNA: TGTGCCAGTAACCGCGGGCCAACTAATGAAAAACTGTTTTTT. It yields the protein CASNRGPTNEKLFF.

J is TRBJ2-1 and V is TRBV30, with D tentatively TRBD2 (6 bases). Between the trimmed V and J ends, which lost 0 bases and 10 bases, there was a span of 16 bases. The CDR3 loop spans 14 amino acids. Germline assignment: CDR1 GTSNPN and CDR2 SVGIG (reference sequence). CDR3 in amino acids: CAWSVLTSGVEQFF. The CDR3 nucleotides read TGTGCCTGGAGTGTACTGACTTCGGGAGTGGAGCAGTTCTTC.

V gene TRBV7-2 combines with J gene TRBJ2-5; D gene uncertain. The V gene lost 1 base and the J gene lost 2 bases, with 14 bases spanning the gap. Germline-derived CDR1 and CDR2 are SGHTA and FQGNSA. The CDR3 runs to 16 residues. The CDR3 sequence: CASSLVVDPRQETQYF. The CDR3 DNA sequence: TGTGCCAGCAGCTTAGTAGTAGACCCTCGTCAAGAGACCCAGTACTTC.

The chain links TRBV5-1 to TRBJ1-1; 9 nucleotides align to TRBD1. Trimming removed 6 bases from V and 6 bases from J; junction bases left unmatched: 9. The CDR3 is 14 amino acids. Germline V gene sequence: CDR1 SGHRS, CDR2 YFSETQ. The CDR3 nucleotides are TGCGCCAGCAACGATCCGGGACAGGGAGCTGAAGCTTTCTTT. This gives the protein CASNDPGQGAEAFF.